This note documents a single TCR beta chain sequence. The antigen is unknown. The entry originates in a study of T cell responses to AZD1222 COVID-19 vaccine. Whole-study results and caveats: The study reported that nearly half of spike-specific TCRs target unmutated variant regions.

Produced via immunoSEQ multiplex PCR; TCRdb's table is partial and in-frame only. The sample holds about 110,000 clones; 80% to 95% are singletons and the top ten take around 6.6%. V was shortened by 6 bases and J by 0 bases, with 10 bases between the two germline ends. Per the germline V gene, CDR1 is MRHNA and CDR2 is SNTAGT. This CDR3 has 14 amino acids. The V gene is TRBV6-4, the J gene TRBJ2-3; a possible D gene is TRBD1 (6 bases). The sequenced sample was peripheral blood, obtained 28 days after the second AZD1222 dose. This TCR came from an adult who received the AZD1222 COVID-19 vaccine. CDR3 nucleotides: TGTGCCAGCAGCGACCAGGGGAGCACAGATACGCAGTATTTT. Translating gives CASSDQGSTDTQYF.